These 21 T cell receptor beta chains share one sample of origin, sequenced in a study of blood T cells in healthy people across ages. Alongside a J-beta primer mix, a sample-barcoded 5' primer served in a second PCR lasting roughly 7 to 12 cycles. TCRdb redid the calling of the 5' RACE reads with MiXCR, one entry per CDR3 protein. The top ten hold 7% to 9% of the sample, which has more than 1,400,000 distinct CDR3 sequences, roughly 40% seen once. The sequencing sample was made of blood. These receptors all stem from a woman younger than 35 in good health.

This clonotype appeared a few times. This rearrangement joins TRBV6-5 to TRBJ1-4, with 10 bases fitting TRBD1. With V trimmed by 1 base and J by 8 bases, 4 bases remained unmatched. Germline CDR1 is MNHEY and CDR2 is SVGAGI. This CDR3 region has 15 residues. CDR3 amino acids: CASSYWTGGLEKLFF. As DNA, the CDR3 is TGTGCCAGCAGTTACTGGACAGGGGGTTTAGAAAAACTGTTTTTT.

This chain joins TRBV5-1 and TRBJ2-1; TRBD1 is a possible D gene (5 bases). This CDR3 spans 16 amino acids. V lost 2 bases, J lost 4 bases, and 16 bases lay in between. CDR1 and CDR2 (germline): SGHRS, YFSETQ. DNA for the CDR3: TGCGCCAGCAGCTTAGGGGCAGGGTCAGGTTACAATGAGCAGTTCTTC. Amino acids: CASSLGAGSGYNEQFF. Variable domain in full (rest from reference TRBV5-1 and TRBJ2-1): KAGVTQTPRYLIKTRGQQVTLSCSPISGHRSVSWYQQTPGQGLQFLFEYFSETQRNKGNFPGRFSGRQFSNSRSEMNVSTLELGDSALYLCASSLGAGSGYNEQFFGPGTRLTVL.

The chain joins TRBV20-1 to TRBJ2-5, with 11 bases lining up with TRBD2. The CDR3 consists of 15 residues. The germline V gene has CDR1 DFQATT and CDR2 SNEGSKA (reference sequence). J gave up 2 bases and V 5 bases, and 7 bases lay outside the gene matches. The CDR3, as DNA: TGCAGTGCTGCCCTTAGCGGGGGGGTTCAAGAGACCCAGTACTTC. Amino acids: CSAALSGGVQETQYF.

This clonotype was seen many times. In nucleotides, the CDR3 is TGTGCCAGCAGTTTGAGGGAATCCGGGGCCAACGTCCTGACTTTC. Translating gives CASSLRESGANVLTF. The chain joins TRBV12-3 or TRBV12-4 to TRBJ2-6; the D gene is possibly TRBD2 (5 bases). V was clipped by 3 bases and J by 4 bases, with 10 bases between them. This CDR3 comprises 15 residues.

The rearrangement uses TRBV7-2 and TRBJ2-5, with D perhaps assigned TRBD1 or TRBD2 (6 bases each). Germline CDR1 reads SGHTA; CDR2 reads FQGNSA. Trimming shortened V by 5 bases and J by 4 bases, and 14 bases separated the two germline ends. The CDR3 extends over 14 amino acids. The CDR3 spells CASSPGAQVETQYF. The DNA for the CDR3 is TGTGCCAGCAGCCCGGGGGCCCAAGTAGAGACCCAGTACTTC. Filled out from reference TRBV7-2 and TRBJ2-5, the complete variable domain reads GAGVSQSPSNKVTEKGKDVELRCDPISGHTALYWYRQSLGQGLEFLIYFQGNSAPDKSGLPSDRFSAERTGGSVSTLTIQRTQQEDSAVYLCASSPGAQVETQYFGPGTRLLVL.

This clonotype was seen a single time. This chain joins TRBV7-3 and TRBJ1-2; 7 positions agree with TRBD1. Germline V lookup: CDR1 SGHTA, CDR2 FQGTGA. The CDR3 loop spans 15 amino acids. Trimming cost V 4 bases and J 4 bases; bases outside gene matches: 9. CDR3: CASSSNDRASYGYTF. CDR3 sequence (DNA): TGTGCCAGCAGCTCCAACGACAGGGCCTCCTATGGCTACACCTTC.

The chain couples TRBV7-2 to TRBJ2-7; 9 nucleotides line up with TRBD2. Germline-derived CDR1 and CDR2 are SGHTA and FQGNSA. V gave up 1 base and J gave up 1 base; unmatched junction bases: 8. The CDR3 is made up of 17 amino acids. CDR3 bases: TGTGCCAGCAGCTTAGAACCTAGCGGGATCGCATCCTACGAGCAGTACTTC. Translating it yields CASSLEPSGIASYEQYF.

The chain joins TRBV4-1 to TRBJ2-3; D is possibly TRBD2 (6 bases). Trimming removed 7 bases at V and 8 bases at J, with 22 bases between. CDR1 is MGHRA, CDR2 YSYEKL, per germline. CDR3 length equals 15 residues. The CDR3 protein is CASKKLREPVGTQYF. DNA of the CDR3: TGCGCCAGCAAGAAACTCCGGGAGCCAGTGGGTACGCAGTATTTT.

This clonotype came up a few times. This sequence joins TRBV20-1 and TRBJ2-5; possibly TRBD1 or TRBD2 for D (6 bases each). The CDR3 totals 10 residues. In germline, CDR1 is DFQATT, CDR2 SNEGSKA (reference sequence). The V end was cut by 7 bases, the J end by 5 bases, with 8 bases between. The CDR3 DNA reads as TGCAGTGGGGGGGCCGAGACCCAGTACTTC. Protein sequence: CSGGAETQYF.

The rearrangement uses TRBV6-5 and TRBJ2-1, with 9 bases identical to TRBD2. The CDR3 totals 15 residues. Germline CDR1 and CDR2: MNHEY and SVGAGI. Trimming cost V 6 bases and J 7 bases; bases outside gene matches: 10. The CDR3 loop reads CASRAGASGKNEQFF. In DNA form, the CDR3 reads TGTGCCAGCAGAGCAGGGGCTAGCGGGAAGAATGAGCAGTTCTTC.

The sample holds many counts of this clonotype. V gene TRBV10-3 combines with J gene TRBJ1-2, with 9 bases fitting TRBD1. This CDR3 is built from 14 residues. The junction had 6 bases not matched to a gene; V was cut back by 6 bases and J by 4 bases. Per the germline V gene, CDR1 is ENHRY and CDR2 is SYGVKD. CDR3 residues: CAISLGQGTYGYTF. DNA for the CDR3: TGTGCCATCAGCCTCGGACAGGGGACCTATGGCTACACCTTC.

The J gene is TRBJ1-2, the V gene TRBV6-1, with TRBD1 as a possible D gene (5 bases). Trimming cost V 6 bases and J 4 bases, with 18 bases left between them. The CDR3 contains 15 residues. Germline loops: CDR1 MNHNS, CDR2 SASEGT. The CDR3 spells CASSRQPQNVYGYTF. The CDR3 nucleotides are TGTGCCAGCAGCCGACAGCCTCAGAACGTCTATGGCTACACCTTC.

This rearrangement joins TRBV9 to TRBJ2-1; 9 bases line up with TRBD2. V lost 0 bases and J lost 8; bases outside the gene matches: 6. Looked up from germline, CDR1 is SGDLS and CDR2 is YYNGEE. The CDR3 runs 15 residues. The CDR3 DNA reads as TGTGCCAGCAGCGTAGAGAGCGGGGGGCTCGATGAGCAGTTCTTC. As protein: CASSVESGGLDEQFF.

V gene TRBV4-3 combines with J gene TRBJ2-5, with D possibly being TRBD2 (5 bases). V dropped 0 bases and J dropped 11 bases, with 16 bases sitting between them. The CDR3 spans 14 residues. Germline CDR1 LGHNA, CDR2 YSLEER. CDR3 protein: CASSQDTAFREQYF. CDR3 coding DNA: TGCGCCAGCAGCCAAGATACGGCCTTTAGGGAGCAGTACTTC.

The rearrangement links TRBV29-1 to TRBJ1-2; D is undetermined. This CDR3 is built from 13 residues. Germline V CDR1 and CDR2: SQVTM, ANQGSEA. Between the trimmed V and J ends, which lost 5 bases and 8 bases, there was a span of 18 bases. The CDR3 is CSVLQWGPKGYTF. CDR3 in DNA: TGCAGCGTTCTCCAATGGGGTCCTAAGGGCTACACCTTC. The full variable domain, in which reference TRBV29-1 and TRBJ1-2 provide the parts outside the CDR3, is SAVISQKPSRDICQRGTSLTIQCQVDSQVTMMFWYRQQPGQSLTLIATANQGSEATYESGFVIDKFPISRPNLTFSTLTVSNMSPEDSSIYLCSVLQWGPKGYTFGSGTRLTVV.

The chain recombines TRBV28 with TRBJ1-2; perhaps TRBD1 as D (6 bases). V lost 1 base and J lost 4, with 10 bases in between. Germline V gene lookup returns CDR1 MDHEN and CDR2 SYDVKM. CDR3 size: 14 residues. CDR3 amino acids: CASSLSRGSYGYTF. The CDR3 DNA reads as TGTGCCAGCAGTTTATCCAGGGGTAGCTATGGCTACACCTTC.

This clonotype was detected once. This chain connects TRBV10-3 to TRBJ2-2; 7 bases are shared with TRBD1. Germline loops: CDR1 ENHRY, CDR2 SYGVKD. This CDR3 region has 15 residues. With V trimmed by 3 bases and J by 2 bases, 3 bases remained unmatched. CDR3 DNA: TGTGCCATCAGTGAATGGGACAGAAACACCGGGGAGCTGTTTTTT. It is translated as CAISEWDRNTGELFF.

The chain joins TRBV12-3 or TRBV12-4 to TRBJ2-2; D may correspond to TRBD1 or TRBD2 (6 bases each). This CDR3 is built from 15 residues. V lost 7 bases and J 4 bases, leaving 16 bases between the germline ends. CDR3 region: CASTLTGAGTGELFF. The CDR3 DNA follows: TGTGCCAGCACTCTCACGGGGGCAGGCACCGGGGAGCTGTTTTTT.

The CDR3 DNA reads TGTGCCAGCGAACCGGGACCGGATTATGGGACCCAGTTCTTC. Encoded protein: CASEPGPDYGTQFF. This chain links TRBV3-1 with TRBJ2-1; possibly TRBD1 or TRBD2 for D (5 bases each). Germline CDR1 reads LGHDT; CDR2 reads YNNKEL (reference sequence). The CDR3 length is 14 residues. Trimming removed 8 bases at V and 13 bases at J, with 24 bases between.

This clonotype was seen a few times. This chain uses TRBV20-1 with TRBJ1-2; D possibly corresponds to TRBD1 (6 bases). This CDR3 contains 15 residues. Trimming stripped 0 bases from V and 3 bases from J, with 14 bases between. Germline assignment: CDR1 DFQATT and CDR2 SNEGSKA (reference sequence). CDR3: CSARDQARGDYGYTF. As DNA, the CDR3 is TGCAGTGCTAGAGATCAGGCCAGGGGAGACTATGGCTACACCTTC.

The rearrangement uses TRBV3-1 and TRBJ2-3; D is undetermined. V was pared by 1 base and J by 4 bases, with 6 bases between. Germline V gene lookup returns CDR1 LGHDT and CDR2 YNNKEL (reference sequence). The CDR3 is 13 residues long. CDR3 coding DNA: TGTGCCAGCAGCCAAGCTAGGGCAGATACGCAGTATTTT. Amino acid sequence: CASSQARADTQYF.